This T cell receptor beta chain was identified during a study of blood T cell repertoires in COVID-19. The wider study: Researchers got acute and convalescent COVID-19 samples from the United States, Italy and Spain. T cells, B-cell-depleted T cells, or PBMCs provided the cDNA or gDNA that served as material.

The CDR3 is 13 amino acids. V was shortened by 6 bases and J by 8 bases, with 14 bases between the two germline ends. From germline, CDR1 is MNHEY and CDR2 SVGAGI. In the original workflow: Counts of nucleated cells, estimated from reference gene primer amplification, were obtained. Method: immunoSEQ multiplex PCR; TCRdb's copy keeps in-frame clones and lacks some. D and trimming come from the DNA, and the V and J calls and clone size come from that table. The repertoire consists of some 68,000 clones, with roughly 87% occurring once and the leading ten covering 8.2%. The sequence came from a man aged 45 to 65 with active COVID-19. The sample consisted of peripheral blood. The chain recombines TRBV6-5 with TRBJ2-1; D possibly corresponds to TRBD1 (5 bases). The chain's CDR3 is CASSLTETDEQFF. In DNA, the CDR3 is TGTGCCAGCAGCCTTACGGAGACAGATGAGCAGTTCTTC.